One and the same sample provided the 13 T cell receptor beta chains below, sequenced in a study of cytotoxic CD8 clonotypes in ibrutinib-treated CLL. Here immunoSEQ multiplex PCR was the method, and the copy in TCRdb shows in-frame clones only, minus some. The sample has 150,000 to 200,000 clones, roughly 84% seen once. This material consisted of PBMCs, taken at disease progression, from a patient treated with ibrutinib. The receptors originated from a human donor with chronic lymphocytic leukemia.

The gene calls are TRBV6-5 and TRBJ1-2; D is perhaps TRBD1 (5 bases). The CDR3 totals 16 residues. The germline V and J ends were trimmed by 2 bases and 1 base, with 14 bases remaining between them. Germline V gene sequence: CDR1 MNHEY, CDR2 SVGAGI. The CDR3: CASSYEGQGSNYGYTF. As DNA, the CDR3 is TGTGCCAGCAGTTACGAGGGGCAGGGAAGTAACTATGGCTACACCTTC.

The V and J genes are TRBV6-5 and TRBJ2-3; D gene uncertain. V lost 2 bases, J lost 6 bases, and 9 bases lay in between. The CDR3 covers 13 residues. The germline V gene encodes CDR1 MNHEY and CDR2 SVGAGI. The CDR3 spells CASSYRRLDTQYF. CDR3 nucleotide sequence: TGTGCCAGCAGTTACCGCCGGCTCGATACGCAGTATTTT.

In regard to this clone: Other DNA sequences in this specimen translate into the identical CDR3. This chain connects TRBV5-1 to TRBJ2-7; D may correspond to TRBD1 or TRBD2 (6 bases each). The germline V gene encodes CDR1 SGHRS and CDR2 YFSETQ. There are 14 residues in the CDR3. The ends were cut back, 2 bases at V and 1 base at J, with 10 bases in the middle. CDR3: CASSFRGESYEQYF. In DNA, the CDR3 is TGCGCCAGCAGCTTTAGGGGGGAGTCCTACGAGCAGTACTTC.

The V and J genes are TRBV4-1 and TRBJ2-7; perhaps TRBD1 as D (6 bases). Germline V gives CDR1 MGHRA, CDR2 YSYEKL. CDR3 length: 15 amino acids. Trimming pared 0 bases from V and 4 bases from J, leaving 13 bases between. This chain's CDR3 is CASSQESAGVYEQYF. In nucleotides, the CDR3 is TGCGCCAGCAGCCAAGAGTCTGCAGGGGTGTACGAGCAGTACTTC.

The chain is built from TRBV11-2 and TRBJ2-1; D tentatively reads TRBD1 or TRBD2 (5 bases each). Germline V gene sequence: CDR1 SGHAT, CDR2 FQNNGV. V dropped 1 base and J dropped 12 bases, with 16 bases sitting between them. The CDR3 contains 14 residues. The CDR3 coding sequence is TGTGCCAGCAGCTTAGTCTCGGGACCCCATCGGCAGTTCTTC. It translates to CASSLVSGPHRQFF. Full variable domain (outside the CDR3, taken from reference TRBV11-2 and TRBJ2-1): EAGVAQSPRYKIIEKRQSVAFWCNPISGHATLYWYQQILGQGPKLLIQFQNNGVVDDSQLPKDRFSAERLKGVDSTLKIQPAKLEDSAVYLCASSLVSGPHRQFFGPGTRLTVL.

This rearrangement joins TRBV27 to TRBJ1-2; TRBD1 might be the D (6 bases). The CDR3 is 16 amino acids. V was trimmed by 3 bases and J by 4 bases, leaving 18 bases between them. Germline V CDR1 and CDR2: MNHEY, SMNVEV (reference sequence). The DNA for the CDR3 is TGTGCCAGCAGTTTTCATAGCCAGACAGGTCGCTATGGCTACACCTTC. Encoded protein: CASSFHSQTGRYGYTF.

V usage is TRBV4-2 and J usage is TRBJ2-7; the match to TRBD2 covers 11 bases. CDR3 length: 15 residues. CDR1 LGHNA and CDR2 YNFKEQ come from the germline V gene. Trimming at V came to 4 bases and at J to 3 bases, leaving 5 bases not matched to a gene. Written as DNA, the CDR3 is TGTGCCAGCAGCCCTTTCGGGACTAGCGGCTACGAGCAGTACTTC. It is translated as CASSPFGTSGYEQYF.

The chain employs TRBV15 and TRBJ2-3; 10 nucleotides line up with TRBD2. The V and J ends lost 0 bases and 1 base, in that order; junction bases with no gene match: 4. The CDR3 runs 17 residues. Germline V CDR1 and CDR2: LNHNV, YYDKDF (reference sequence). The CDR3 reads CATSRDRGTSGTDTQYF. CDR3 sequence (DNA): TGTGCCACCAGCAGAGATCGGGGGACTAGCGGCACAGATACGCAGTATTTT.

The chain uses TRBV5-6 and TRBJ2-1, with 7 positions matching TRBD2. Germline V gene lookup returns CDR1 SGHDT and CDR2 YYEEEE. V trimming: 4 bases; J trimming: 8 bases; junction bases outside the gene matches: 21. The CDR3 spans 18 residues. DNA of the CDR3: TGTGCCAGCAGCCCTGCATATACCCCCAGGACTAGTCATCATGAGCAGTTCTTC. Translated: CASSPAYTPRTSHHEQFF.

The chain is built from TRBV10-3 and TRBJ1-4; 7 bases agree with TRBD1. Germline lookup yields CDR1 ENHRY and CDR2 SYGVKD. With V trimmed by 10 bases and J by 7 bases, 9 bases remained unmatched. The CDR3 is 13 amino acids. CDR3 loop: CATRQGESEKLFF. DNA of the CDR3: TGTGCCACAAGACAGGGTGAGAGTGAAAAACTGTTTTTT.

There are a few counts of this clone. V usage is TRBV2 and J usage is TRBJ2-1; no reliable D call. The germline V gene encodes CDR1 SNHLY and CDR2 FYNNEI. With 4 bases removed from V and 3 bases from J, the gap between germline ends came to 1 base. The CDR3 is made up of 11 amino acids. This CDR3 reads CASSGYNEQFF. The CDR3 DNA reads TGTGCCAGCAGTGGCTACAATGAGCAGTTCTTC.

The chain joins TRBV7-2 to TRBJ2-3, with 7 nucleotides matching TRBD2. J lost 1 base, V lost 4 bases, and 2 bases had no gene match. The germline V gene has CDR1 SGHTA and CDR2 FQGNSA. The CDR3 loop spans 14 amino acids. The CDR3 sequence is CASSSTSGTDTQYF. The CDR3 nucleotides are TGTGCCAGCAGCTCTACTAGCGGCACAGATACGCAGTATTTT.

V usage is TRBV19 and J usage is TRBJ1-1; D unresolved. V was shortened by 5 bases and J by 2 bases, with 9 bases between the two germline ends. CDR1 LNHDA and CDR2 SQIVND come from the germline V gene (reference sequence). This CDR3 is 13 amino acids long. The CDR3 region has the DNA TGTGCCAGTAGTCAGACGATTAACACTGAAGCTTTCTTT. The encoded protein is CASSQTINTEAFF. Full variable domain (rest looked up from reference TRBV19 and TRBJ1-1): DGGITQSPKYLFRKEGQNVTLSCEQNLNHDAMYWYRQDPGQGLRLIYYSQIVNDFQKGDIAEGYSVSREKKESFPLTVTSAQKNPTAFYLCASSQTINTEAFFGQGTRLTVV.